This TCR beta chain was found in a study of vaccination and CD4 T cells after COVID-19. This clonotype has just a few counts. The target antigen is unknown. The treatment here: roughly 11-day PBMC culture with coronavirus spike peptide pools or control peptides (ViraFEST assay). The Oncomine TCR Beta short-read assay sequenced DNA from cultured CD4+ T cells. A single record per CDR3 protein comes from TCRdb applying MiXCR to the PCR reads. The data contain 15,000 or so distinct CDR3 sequences, approximately 40% of them singletons. The germline gives CDR1 SGHTA, CDR2 FQGTGA. V shed 5 bases, J shed 4 bases, and the junction held 10 bases outside the gene matches. CDR3 length: 16 residues.

The sample was CD4+ T cells from blood, cultured in vitro. This rearrangement joins TRBV7-3 to TRBJ2-3, with 9 nucleotides matching TRBD2. The TCR comes from a human donor who had recovered from COVID-19. The CDR3 reads CASSRRYSGSADTQYF. CDR3 bases: TGTGCCAGCAGCCGAAGATATAGCGGGAGCGCAGATACGCAGTATTTT.